This TCR beta chain was found in a study of T cell responses to AZD1222 COVID-19 vaccine. Overall study context: Some second doses came at about 4 weeks and others at about 12 weeks; these were pooled.

In the case of this clone: Its antigen is not identified.

Data came from immunoSEQ multiplex PCR; TCRdb stores just in-frame clones and leaves some out. The repertoire has fewer than 110,000 clones, 91% of them found once; the top ten carry 45%. Notes on the study in general: Unmutated regions of variants are reportedly targeted by nearly half of spike-specific TCRs. Donors skewed white British and female; clonal diversity was possibly underestimated.

The CDR3 is 15 amino acids. Germline values: CDR1 KGHSH, CDR2 LQKENI. V shed 5 bases and J shed 3 bases, with 16 bases lying between them. The sequence was obtained from an adult in good health. The chain recombines TRBV18 with TRBJ1-2, with D tentatively TRBD1 (6 bases). Material: peripheral blood, obtained on day 0 of AZD1222 vaccination. CDR3 sequence reads: CASSSLGGGDYGYTF. The CDR3 bases are TGTGCCAGCTCATCGTTAGGGGGTGGCGACTATGGCTACACCTTC.